The subject of this entry is one T cell receptor (beta chain). As yet, its antigen is unknown. This specimen belongs to a study of T-cell memory formation after mild COVID-19. Study at large: TCR clusters were largely donor specific.

CDR1 SGHAT and CDR2 FQNNGV come from the germline V gene. The CDR3 is 14 residues long. Losses at the gene ends were 9 bases for V and 7 bases for J; bases not matched to a gene: 9. Overall study results and limits: Cross-reactive memory apparently joined, as some responding clones appeared in pre-infection memory. Among CD4+ contracting clones, most were CM and EM, and CD8+ ones EMRA.

Constant-segment-primed 5'RACE gave TCR alpha and TCR beta cDNA libraries with sample barcodes and UMIs. TCRdb ran MiXCR on the 5' RACE reads and lists one entry per CDR3 protein. The sample lists hundreds of thousands of distinct CDR3 sequences, approximately 24% occurring once. This chain uses TRBV11-2 with TRBJ2-1, with 10 bases lining up with TRBD2. This TCR came from an adult woman who had mild COVID-19 (a few samples of this study predate the infection). Cell type and time point are not known. Sequencing was performed on PBMCs or a T cell subset sorted from them (not recorded which). The CDR3 nucleotides are TGTGCCAGTCATTCACTAGCGGGATTGAATGAGCAGTTCTTC. It translates to CASHSLAGLNEQFF.